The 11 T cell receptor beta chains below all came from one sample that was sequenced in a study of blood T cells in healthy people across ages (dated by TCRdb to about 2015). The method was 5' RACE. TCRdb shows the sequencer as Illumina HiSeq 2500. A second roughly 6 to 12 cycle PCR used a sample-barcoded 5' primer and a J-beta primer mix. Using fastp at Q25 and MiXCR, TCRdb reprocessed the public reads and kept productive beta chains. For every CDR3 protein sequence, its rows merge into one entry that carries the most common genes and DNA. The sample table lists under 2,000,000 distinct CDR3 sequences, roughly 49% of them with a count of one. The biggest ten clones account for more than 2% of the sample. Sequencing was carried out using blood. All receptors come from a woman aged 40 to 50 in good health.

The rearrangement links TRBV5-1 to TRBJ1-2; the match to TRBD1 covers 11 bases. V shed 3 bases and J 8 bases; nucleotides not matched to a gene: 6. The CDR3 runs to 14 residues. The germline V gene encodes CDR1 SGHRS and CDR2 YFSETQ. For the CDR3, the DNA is TGCGCCAGCAGCTATTACCGGGACAGGGGGGGCTACACCTTC. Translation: CASSYYRDRGGYTF.

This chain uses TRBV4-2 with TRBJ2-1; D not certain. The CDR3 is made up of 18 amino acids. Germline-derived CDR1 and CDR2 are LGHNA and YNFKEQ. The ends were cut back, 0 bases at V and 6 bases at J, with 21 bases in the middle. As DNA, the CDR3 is TGTGCCAGCAGCCAAGAGTGGCATCCGGGCCGATCCCCCAATGAGCAGTTCTTC. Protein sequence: CASSQEWHPGRSPNEQFF.

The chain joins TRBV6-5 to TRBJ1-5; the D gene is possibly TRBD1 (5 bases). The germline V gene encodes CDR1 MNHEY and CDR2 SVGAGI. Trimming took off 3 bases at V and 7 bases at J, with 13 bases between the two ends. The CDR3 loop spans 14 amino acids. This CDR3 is CASSYGGEGQPQHF. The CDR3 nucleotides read TGTGCCAGCAGTTATGGGGGGGAGGGCCAGCCCCAGCATTTT.

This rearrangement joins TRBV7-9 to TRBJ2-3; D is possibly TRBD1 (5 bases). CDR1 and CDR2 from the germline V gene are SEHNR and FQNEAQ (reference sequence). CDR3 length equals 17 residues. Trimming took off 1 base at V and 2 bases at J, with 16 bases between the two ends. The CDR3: CASSLGSRVYFTDTQYF. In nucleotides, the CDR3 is TGTGCCAGCAGCTTAGGTTCCAGGGTATACTTCACAGATACGCAGTATTTT.

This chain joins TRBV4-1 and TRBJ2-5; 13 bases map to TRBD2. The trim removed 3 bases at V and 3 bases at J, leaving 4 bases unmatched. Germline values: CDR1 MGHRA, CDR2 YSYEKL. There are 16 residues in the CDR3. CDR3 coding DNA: TGCGCCAGCAGCCACAGACTAGCGGGGGGCGAAGAGACCCAGTACTTC. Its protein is CASSHRLAGGEETQYF.

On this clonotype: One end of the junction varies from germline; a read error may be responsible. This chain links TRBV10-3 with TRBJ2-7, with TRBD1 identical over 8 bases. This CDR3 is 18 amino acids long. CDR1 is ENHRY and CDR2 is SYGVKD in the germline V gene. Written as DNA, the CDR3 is TGTGCCGTCAGTGAGCAAGAACCAGGGGGCTCTAGCTCCTACGAGCAGTACTTC. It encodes CAVSEQEPGGSSSYEQYF.

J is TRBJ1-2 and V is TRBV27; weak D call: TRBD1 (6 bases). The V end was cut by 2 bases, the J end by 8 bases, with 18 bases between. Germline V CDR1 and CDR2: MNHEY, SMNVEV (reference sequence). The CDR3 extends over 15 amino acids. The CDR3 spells CASSLDGRGLWGYTF. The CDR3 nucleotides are TGTGCCAGCAGTTTAGATGGCAGGGGCCTATGGGGCTACACCTTC.

The CDR3 DNA follows: TGTGCCAGCAGGGGGGACACTACGATTAACTATGGCTACACCTTC. Amino acid sequence: CASRGDTTINYGYTF. The chain joins TRBV28 to TRBJ1-2, with a tentative D call TRBD1 (6 bases). Germline V CDR1 and CDR2: MDHEN, SYDVKM. The germline V and J ends were trimmed by 6 bases and 1 base, with 15 bases remaining between them. This CDR3 comprises 15 residues.

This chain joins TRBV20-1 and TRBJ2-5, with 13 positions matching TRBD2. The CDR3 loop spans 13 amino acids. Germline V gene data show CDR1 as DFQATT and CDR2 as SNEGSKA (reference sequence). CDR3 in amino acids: CSAGLAGLETQYF. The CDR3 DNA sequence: TGCAGCGCGGGACTAGCGGGGTTGGAGACCCAGTACTTC.

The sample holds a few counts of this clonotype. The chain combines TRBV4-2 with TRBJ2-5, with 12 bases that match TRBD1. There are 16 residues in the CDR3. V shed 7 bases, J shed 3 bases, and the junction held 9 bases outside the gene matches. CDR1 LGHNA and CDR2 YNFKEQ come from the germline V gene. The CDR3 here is CASTSRDRGLEETQYF. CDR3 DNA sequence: TGTGCCAGCACTTCCCGGGACAGGGGGCTTGAAGAGACCCAGTACTTC.

CDR3: CASSLRTSASLSSTDTQYF. DNA of the CDR3: TGTGCCAGCAGCCTCCGGACTAGCGCATCTTTATCTAGCACAGATACGCAGTATTTT. The chain has TRBV11-2 and TRBJ2-3; the match to TRBD2 covers 9 bases. J was trimmed by 0 bases and V by 5 bases; bases with no gene match: 15. Germline V CDR1 and CDR2: SGHAT, FQNNGV. The CDR3 consists of 19 residues.